Listed below are T cell receptor beta chains from one sample, sequenced in a study of TIL therapy for anti-PD-1-resistant metastatic lung cancer. Profiling relied on immunoSEQ multiplex PCR, and the TCRdb table lists in-frame clones only, not all of them. The sample carries 40,000 to 55,000 clones, roughly 85% recorded once. The specimen comprised blood, sampled at baseline. The receptor source for this set is a woman between 25 and 80 years old with non-small cell lung cancer. The CDR3 runs from the conserved cysteine through the conserved F or W. A D gene is named only where the DNA matches it firmly. Some rows have no size entry. The others give once, few or many, or a class for an expanded clone.

d_call: TRBD1
clone_size: -
v_call: TRBV28
cdr3_aa: CASSPLTTGADNYGYTF

d_call: -
clone_size: -
v_call: TRBV14
cdr3_aa: CASSQDPMEEGLAKNIQYF

d_call: -
clone_size: -
v_call: TRBV5-1
cdr3_aa: CASSLGPEETQYF

d_call: -
clone_size: -
v_call: TRBV5-8
cdr3_aa: CASSLEGTLNEKLFF

d_call: TRBD1
clone_size: -
v_call: TRBV10-3
cdr3_aa: CAISETVLGRGLLRNYGYTF

d_call: TRBD2
clone_size: -
v_call: TRBV7-2
cdr3_aa: CASSLSGVISDTQYF

d_call: -
clone_size: few
v_call: TRBV19
cdr3_aa: CASSPPPGFSNQPQHF

d_call: -
clone_size: -
v_call: TRBV10-1
cdr3_aa: CASSETRTAEQYF

d_call: TRBD2
clone_size: -
v_call: TRBV9
cdr3_aa: CASNPTGGGTLRNEQFF

d_call: -
clone_size: -
v_call: TRBV4-3
cdr3_aa: CASSQVKRTGELFF

d_call: TRBD1
clone_size: -
v_call: TRBV7-6
cdr3_aa: CASSLGQGVAYEQYF

d_call: TRBD2
clone_size: -
v_call: TRBV6-6
cdr3_aa: CASSYSGRMGDTQYF

d_call: TRBD1
clone_size: -
v_call: TRBV7-9
cdr3_aa: CASSRDRGGYNEQFF

d_call: -
clone_size: -
v_call: TRBV4-2
cdr3_aa: CASTPTYDRGTFLSDNEQFF

d_call: -
clone_size: -
v_call: TRBV2
cdr3_aa: CASGRGRSWETQYF

d_call: -
clone_size: -
v_call: TRBV5-1
cdr3_aa: CASSRDTEAFF

d_call: -
clone_size: -
v_call: TRBV7-3
cdr3_aa: CASSVQYGENEQFF

d_call: -
clone_size: once
v_call: TRBV19
cdr3_aa: CASSPGTFRQFYGYTF

d_call: -
clone_size: -
v_call: TRBV10-2
cdr3_aa: CASSESSGITYEQYF

d_call: -
clone_size: -
v_call: TRBV6-6
cdr3_aa: CASSYFAGSGELFF

d_call: TRBD1
clone_size: -
v_call: TRBV10-3
cdr3_aa: CAISPQGVGNTIYF

d_call: TRBD2
clone_size: -
v_call: TRBV19
cdr3_aa: CASSRGLAVSGELFF

d_call: TRBD1
clone_size: -
v_call: TRBV5-1
cdr3_aa: CASSLAGTGGSEQYF

d_call: TRBD1
clone_size: -
v_call: TRBV27
cdr3_aa: CASSPGTGGVRAGYTF

d_call: -
clone_size: few
v_call: TRBV5-1
cdr3_aa: CASSPLSVAVPGELFF

d_call: -
clone_size: few
v_call: TRBV6-8
cdr3_aa: CASRPRGRNEKLFF

d_call: -
clone_size: -
v_call: TRBV2
cdr3_aa: CASSSGGYGYTF